A single sample is the source of the 12 T cell receptor beta chains below, sequenced in a study of blood T cell repertoires in COVID-19. Only in-frame clones appear in the TCRdb table, and some are missing; sequencing was by immunoSEQ multiplex PCR. This sample has more than 150,000 clones, with approximately 84% found just once. The sample consisted of peripheral blood. These receptors originate from a human donor in a cohort sampled during active COVID-19.

The J gene is TRBJ1-1, the V gene TRBV7-3; the D is unclear. The germline gives CDR1 SGHTA, CDR2 FQGTGA. V was clipped by 2 bases and J by 0 bases, with 4 bases between them. The CDR3 is 13 amino acids. CDR3 sequence reads: CASSLLMNTEAFF. The CDR3 coding sequence is TGTGCCAGCAGCTTATTAATGAACACTGAAGCTTTCTTT.

This clone has more than one count but fewer than ten. The chain links TRBV20-1 to TRBJ2-7; 7 positions agree with TRBD2. Losses at the gene ends were 6 bases for V and 4 bases for J; bases not matched to a gene: 0. The germline V gene has CDR1 DFQATT and CDR2 SNEGSKA (reference sequence). The CDR3 totals 10 residues. Here the CDR3 reads CSAGGYEQYF. CDR3 in DNA: TGCAGTGCCGGGGGGTACGAGCAGTACTTC.

The rearrangement links TRBV6-2 or TRBV6-3 to TRBJ2-1, with 12 bases identical to TRBD2. Trimming took 4 bases from V and 5 from J; bases not matched to a gene: 6. CDR1 MNHEY and CDR2 SVGEGT come from the germline V gene. This CDR3 contains 16 residues. The CDR3 nucleotides are TGTGCCAGCAGTTGGACTAGCGGGGTACCTCACAATGAGCAGTTCTTC. Translated: CASSWTSGVPHNEQFF.

The chain has TRBV10-1 and TRBJ2-2; perhaps TRBD2 as D (6 bases). CDR1 and CDR2 (germline): WNHNN, SYGVQD (reference sequence). The length of the CDR3 is 13 residues. Trimming took 6 bases from V and 1 from J, leaving 6 bases between them. The CDR3 loop is CASRGGNTGELFF. The CDR3, as DNA: TGCGCCAGCAGGGGGGGGAACACCGGGGAGCTGTTTTTT.

The V and J genes are TRBV9 and TRBJ1-1, with TRBD1 as a possible D gene (5 bases). The germline V gene has CDR1 SGDLS and CDR2 YYNGEE. The V end lost 0 bases, the J end lost 4 bases, and 7 bases lay between the germline ends. This CDR3 has 13 amino acids. This CDR3 reads CASSVGTGTEAFF. The CDR3 DNA follows: TGTGCCAGCAGCGTAGGCACAGGCACTGAAGCTTTCTTT.

This clone was detected a few times. The chain's CDR3 is CASSPRGGNQPQHF. Here the CDR3 DNA reads TGTGCCAGCTCACCCAGGGGTGGCAATCAGCCCCAGCATTTT. The chain carries TRBV18 and TRBJ1-5, with D possibly TRBD1 on 6 matching bases. CDR3 size: 14 residues. Trimming cost V 3 bases and J 2 bases, with 8 bases left between them. The germline gives CDR1 KGHSH, CDR2 LQKENI. Complete variable domain (other parts from reference TRBV18 and TRBJ1-5): NAGVMQNPRHLVRRRGQEARLRCSPMKGHSHVYWYRQLPEEGLKFMVYLQKENIIDESGMPKERFSAEFPKEGPSILRIQQVVRGDSAAYFCASSPRGGNQPQHFGDGTRLSIL.

The chain links TRBV5-6 to TRBJ2-7; a possible D gene is TRBD1 (6 bases). The CDR3 length is 14 residues. In germline, CDR1 is SGHDT, CDR2 YYEEEE. Deletions cut 1 base from V and 5 bases from J, with 13 bases between. CDR3 sequence (DNA): TGTGCCAGCAGCTTGTTCGGGACATCAAACGAGCAGTACTTC. This codes for CASSLFGTSNEQYF.

The chain has TRBV6-5 and TRBJ2-7; perhaps TRBD2 as D (6 bases). The V end was cut by 8 bases, the J end by 4 bases, with 18 bases between. The V gene's germline CDR1 is MNHEY and CDR2 SVGAGI. The CDR3 runs 14 residues. The CDR3 reads CASSTGVHGYEQYF. In DNA, the CDR3 is TGTGCCAGCTCAACGGGGGTACACGGGTACGAGCAGTACTTC.

The chain has TRBV5-4 and TRBJ2-1; 10 bases are a match to TRBD2. The CDR3 has 15 residues. V lost 4 bases to trimming and J lost 2 bases; unmatched junction nucleotides: 3. CDR1 is SGHNT and CDR2 is YYREEE in the germline V gene (reference sequence). The CDR3 reads CASSQSGGAYNEQFF. The CDR3, as DNA: TGTGCCAGCAGCCAAAGCGGGGGGGCCTACAATGAGCAGTTCTTC. The full variable domain, rest sourced from reference TRBV5-4 and TRBJ2-1, is ETGVTQSPTHLIKTRGQQVTLRCSSQSGHNTVSWYQQALGQGPQFIFQYYREEENGRGNFPPRFSGLQFPNYSSELNVNALELDDSALYLCASSQSGGAYNEQFFGPGTRLTVL.

The chain has TRBV7-9 and TRBJ2-7; perhaps TRBD1 as D (6 bases). V dropped 5 bases and J dropped 2 bases, with 10 bases sitting between them. Germline V gene sequence: CDR1 SEHNR, CDR2 FQNEAQ (reference sequence). This CDR3 is 13 amino acids long. The CDR3 nucleotides read TGTGCCAGCAGCGGACAGCTCGCCTACGAGCAGTACTTC. Encoded protein: CASSGQLAYEQYF. Supplemented by reference TRBV7-9 and TRBJ2-7, the full variable domain reads DTGVSQNPRHKITKRGQNVTFRCDPISEHNRLYWYRQTLGQGPEFLTYFQNEAQLEKSRLLSDRFSAERPKGSFSTLEIQRTEQGDSAMYLCASSGQLAYEQYFGPGTRLTVT.

V usage is TRBV7-2 and J usage is TRBJ2-1, with 10 bases lining up with TRBD2. V was clipped by 5 bases and J by 6 bases; unmatched bases: 10. The germline gives CDR1 SGHTA, CDR2 FQGNSA. This CDR3 region has 16 residues. The CDR3 nucleotides are TGTGCCAGCAGCCCCTCAACTAGCGGGGTGGGCAATGAGCAGTTCTTC. Protein sequence: CASSPSTSGVGNEQFF. The full variable domain, its missing parts supplied by reference TRBV7-2 and TRBJ2-1, is GAGVSQSPSNKVTEKGKDVELRCDPISGHTALYWYRQSLGQGLEFLIYFQGNSAPDKSGLPSDRFSAERTGGSVSTLTIQRTQQEDSAVYLCASSPSTSGVGNEQFFGPGTRLTVL.

In this sample, this clone turned up once. The CDR3 is CASGGRGETQYF. The CDR3 DNA follows: TGTGCCAGTGGGGGGAGGGGAGAGACCCAGTACTTC. The chain joins TRBV6-5 to TRBJ2-5, with 7 bases fitting TRBD2. Trimming took 9 bases from V and 4 from J; bases not matched to a gene: 5. Per the germline V gene, CDR1 is MNHEY and CDR2 is SVGAGI. The CDR3 runs 12 residues.